This T cell receptor beta chain appears in the sequencing data of a study of blood T cell repertoires in COVID-19. Study background: Whether acute or convalescent, the COVID-19 samples came from the United States, Italy and Spain. Sample material is recorded as cDNA or gDNA derived from T cells, B-cell-depleted T cells, or PBMCs.

V dropped 6 bases and J dropped 6; count of bases not matched to a gene: 11. The germline CDR1 and CDR2 sequences are LGHDT and YNNKEL (reference sequence). There are 14 residues in the CDR3. How the authors handled the data: By means of reference gene primer amplification, nucleated cell counts were estimated. TCRdb keeps only in-frame clones here, not all; method: immunoSEQ multiplex PCR. That table gives V, J and clone size, and the DNA gave D and trimming. The sample includes about 70,000 clones, over 70% of them seen just once. The material sequenced was peripheral blood. V usage is TRBV3-1 (or the pseudogene TRBV3-2) and J usage is TRBJ2-7; 7 positions agree with TRBD1. The receptor was isolated from a human donor in a cohort sampled during active COVID-19. The CDR3 sequence: CASSPGTAHFEQYF. The CDR3 coding sequence is TGTGCCAGCAGTCCCGGGACAGCGCACTTCGAGCAGTACTTC.